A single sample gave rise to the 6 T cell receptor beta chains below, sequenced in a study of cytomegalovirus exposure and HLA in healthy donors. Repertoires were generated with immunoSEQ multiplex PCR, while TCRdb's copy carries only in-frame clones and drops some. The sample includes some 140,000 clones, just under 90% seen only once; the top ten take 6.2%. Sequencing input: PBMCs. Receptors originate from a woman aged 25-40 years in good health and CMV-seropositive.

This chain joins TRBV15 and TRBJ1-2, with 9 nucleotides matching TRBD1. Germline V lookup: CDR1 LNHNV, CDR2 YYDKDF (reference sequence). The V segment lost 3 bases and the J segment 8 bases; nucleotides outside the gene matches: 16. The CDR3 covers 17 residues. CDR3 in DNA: TGTGCCACCAGCAGCCTCCGAACAGGGGGCGCATCGGGCGGCTACACCTTC. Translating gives CATSSLRTGGASGGYTF.

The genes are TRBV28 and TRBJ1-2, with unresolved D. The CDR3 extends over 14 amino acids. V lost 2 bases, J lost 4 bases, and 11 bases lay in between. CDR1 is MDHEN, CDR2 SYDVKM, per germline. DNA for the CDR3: TGTGCCAGCAGTTTAGCCCCCGAGGTCTATGGCTACACCTTC. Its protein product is CASSLAPEVYGYTF.

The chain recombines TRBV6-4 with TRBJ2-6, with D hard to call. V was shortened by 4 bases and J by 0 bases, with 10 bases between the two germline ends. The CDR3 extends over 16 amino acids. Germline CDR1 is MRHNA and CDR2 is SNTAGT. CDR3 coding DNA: TGTGCCAGCAGTGTCAGCGCTAACTCTGGGGCCAACGTCCTGACTTTC. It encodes CASSVSANSGANVLTF.

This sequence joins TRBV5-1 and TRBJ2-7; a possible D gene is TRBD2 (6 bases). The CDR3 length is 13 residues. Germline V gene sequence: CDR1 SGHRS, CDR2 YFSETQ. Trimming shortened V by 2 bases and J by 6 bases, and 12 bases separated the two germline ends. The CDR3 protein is CASSLLVGGEQYF. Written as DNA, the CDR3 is TGCGCCAGCAGCTTACTAGTGGGAGGCGAGCAGTACTTC.

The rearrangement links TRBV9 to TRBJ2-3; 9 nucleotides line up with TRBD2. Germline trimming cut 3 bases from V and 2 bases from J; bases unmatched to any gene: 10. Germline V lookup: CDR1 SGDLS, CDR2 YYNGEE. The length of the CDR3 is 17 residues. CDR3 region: CASSDFSGGGVTDTQYF. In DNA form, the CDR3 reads TGTGCCAGCAGCGACTTTAGCGGGGGCGGGGTCACAGATACGCAGTATTTT.

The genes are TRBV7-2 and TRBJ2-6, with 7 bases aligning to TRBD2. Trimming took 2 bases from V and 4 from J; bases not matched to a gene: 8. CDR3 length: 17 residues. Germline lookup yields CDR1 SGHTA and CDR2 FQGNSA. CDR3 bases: TGTGCCAGCAGCTTAAACGCGGGAGAGTCCGGGGCCAACGTCCTGACTTTC. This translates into CASSLNAGESGANVLTF.